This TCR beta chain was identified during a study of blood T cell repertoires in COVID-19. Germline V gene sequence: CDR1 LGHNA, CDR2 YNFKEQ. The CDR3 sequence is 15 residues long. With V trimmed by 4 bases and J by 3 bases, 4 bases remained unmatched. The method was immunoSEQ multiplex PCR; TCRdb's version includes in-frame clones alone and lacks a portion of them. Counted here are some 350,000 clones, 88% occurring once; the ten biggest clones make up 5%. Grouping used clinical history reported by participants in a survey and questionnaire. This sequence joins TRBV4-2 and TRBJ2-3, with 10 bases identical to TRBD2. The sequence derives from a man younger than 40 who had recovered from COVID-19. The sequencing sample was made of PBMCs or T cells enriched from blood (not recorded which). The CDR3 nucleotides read TGTGCCAGCAGCCGATCGACTAGCGGGACAGATACGCAGTATTTT. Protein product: CASSRSTSGTDTQYF.